This T cell receptor (beta chain) stems from a study of T cell responses to AZD1222 COVID-19 vaccine. Produced via immunoSEQ multiplex PCR; TCRdb's table is partial and in-frame only. The repertoire consists of some 94,000 clones, with 87% occurring once and the leading ten covering around 3.1%. Study observations and caveats: Possibly, clonal diversity was underestimated; donors were largely white British and included more females. Reportedly, nearly half of unique spike TCRs recognized epitopes outside B.1.351/B.1.1.7 mutations.

About this clone: Antigen unknown.

This CDR3 spans 15 amino acids. Germline CDR1 reads KGHDR; CDR2 reads SFDVKD. V was pared by 1 base and J by 2 bases, with 10 bases between. This clonotype was sampled from an adult in good health. The sequences come from peripheral blood, collected on day 0 of AZD1222 vaccination. The chain links TRBV24-1 to TRBJ2-5; D possibly corresponds to TRBD2 (5 bases). This CDR3 reads CATSDFQDFQETQYF. As DNA, the CDR3 is TGTGCCACCAGTGATTTCCAGGACTTTCAAGAGACCCAGTACTTC.